Included here is one T cell receptor beta chain sequence, with context. RNA transcripts served as the template for amplifying TCR beta CDR3 regions. The primer set for the first-round RT-PCR of the TCR CDR3 was HTBI. A single record per CDR3 protein comes from TCRdb applying MiXCR to the multiplex PCR reads. Of over 700,000 distinct CDR3 sequences in the sample, about two fifths are singletons; the top ten hold about 9%. The data stem from a study of T cells in Graves' hyperthyroidism and ophthalmopathy. About the study: Blood from the periphery was taken at initial diagnosis, before any treatment.

Clinical symptoms, serum thyroxine, TRAb, thyroid ultrasound and orbital computed tomography informed diagnoses. V was pared by 8 bases and J by 5 bases, with 14 bases of the junction left unmatched. The CDR3 has 16 residues. This receptor was taken from a young man with Graves' hyperthyroidism. Sample: blood. The J gene is TRBJ1-4, the V gene TRBV12-3 or TRBV12-4; 7 bases map to TRBD1. CDR3 nucleotides: TGTGCCAGCGGTCCATATGGCGACAGGGCGAATGAAAAACTGTTTTTT. Its translation is CASGPYGDRANEKLFF.